The 26 T cell receptor beta chains below all came from one sample that was sequenced in a study of CD8 T cells in ankylosing spondylitis. Their antigens are not known. Study-wide results and caveats: A motif of under 10 highly homologous TCR beta variants was seen as apparently characteristic of ankylosing spondylitis blood.

TCRdb used MiXCR to reprocess the 5' RACE reads, holding one entry per CDR3 protein. The data contain about 330,000 distinct CDR3 sequences, 8% of them singletons. The sample consisted of blood, either unsorted or a sorted T cell fraction (not recorded which). The source of these receptors is a male donor with ankylosing spondylitis.

The gene calls are TRBV24-1 and TRBJ2-3; 12 positions agree with TRBD1. The ends lost 3 bases at V and 0 bases at J; junction bases unmatched: 6. Germline values: CDR1 KGHDR, CDR2 SFDVKD. The CDR3 runs to 18 residues. The CDR3 DNA follows: TGTGCCACCAGTGATCCCCGGGACAGGGGGCTAAGCACAGATACGCAGTATTTT. Protein sequence: CATSDPRDRGLSTDTQYF.

This clonotype was found many times. The chain joins TRBV12-3 or TRBV12-4 to TRBJ1-1; D gene ambiguous. This CDR3 is built from 12 residues. The germline V and J ends were trimmed by 7 bases and 1 base, with 7 bases remaining between them. As DNA, the CDR3 is TGTGCCAGCACCACACAGAACACTGAAGCTTTCTTT. Its protein product is CASTTQNTEAFF.

Only a few counts were recorded for this clonotype. The chain couples TRBV18 to TRBJ1-1, with D tentatively TRBD1 (6 bases). V dropped 3 bases and J dropped 5 bases, with 16 bases sitting between them. CDR1 is KGHSH and CDR2 is LQKENI in the germline V gene. The CDR3 is 15 amino acids. The CDR3 bases are TGTGCCAGCTCACCCGGGGCAGGCAGGGGTACTGAAGCTTTCTTT. Translated, it gives CASSPGAGRGTEAFF.

This clonotype was detected a few times. The V call is TRBV20-1, the J call TRBJ1-4; D perhaps matches TRBD1 (6 bases). V was trimmed by 2 bases and J by 7 bases, leaving 11 bases between them. The CDR3 length is 13 residues. CDR1 DFQATT and CDR2 SNEGSKA come from the germline V gene (reference sequence). CDR3 coding DNA: TGCAGTGCTAGATGGGGGGCTGGTGAAAAACTGTTTTTT. It codes for CSARWGAGEKLFF.

This clonotype came up a few times. The chain employs TRBV6-1 and TRBJ2-1, with D maybe TRBD1 (6 bases). V was clipped by 3 bases and J by 6 bases, with 21 bases between them. Germline CDR1 MNHNS, CDR2 SASEGT. The CDR3 has 17 residues. CDR3 sequence reads: CASSDTQGGARVNEQFF. The CDR3 coding sequence is TGTGCCAGCAGTGACACCCAAGGGGGAGCCAGGGTCAATGAGCAGTTCTTC.

The chain employs TRBV24-1 and TRBJ2-1, with 8 nucleotides matching TRBD2. V trimming: 4 bases; J trimming: 1 base; junction bases outside the gene matches: 5. The germline CDR1 and CDR2 sequences are KGHDR and SFDVKD. The CDR3 sequence is 16 residues long. DNA of the CDR3: TGTGCCACCAGTGACCCAACTAGCGGTTCCTACAATGAGCAGTTCTTC. Translated, it gives CATSDPTSGSYNEQFF.

This chain connects TRBV5-6 to TRBJ1-1, with D perhaps matching TRBD1 (6 bases). The CDR3 covers 18 residues. In germline, CDR1 is SGHDT, CDR2 YYEEEE. V was clipped by 1 base and J by 0 bases, with 19 bases between them. DNA of the CDR3: TGTGCCAGCAGCTTGACTCGGACAGTGAACTCTTTGAACACTGAAGCTTTCTTT. Translated, it gives CASSLTRTVNSLNTEAFF.

This chain joins TRBV12-3 or TRBV12-4 and TRBJ2-1, with TRBD1 matching 11 bases. The CDR3 has 14 amino acids. Trimming took 6 bases from V and 9 from J; bases not matched to a gene: 7. CDR3 sequence reads: CASSFGTGGVEQFF. DNA for the CDR3: TGTGCCAGCAGCTTCGGGACAGGGGGAGTTGAGCAGTTCTTC.

The table lists this clonotype with many counts. The gene calls are TRBV7-9 and TRBJ1-1; D not certain. The CDR3 is 11 residues long. Trimming stripped 5 bases from V and 3 bases from J, with 4 bases between. The germline CDR1 and CDR2 sequences are SEHNR and FQNEAQ (reference sequence). CDR3 amino acids: CASSLYTEAFF. In DNA, the CDR3 is TGTGCCAGCAGCCTATACACTGAAGCTTTCTTT.

This clonotype was picked up a small number of times. The gene calls are TRBV28 and TRBJ2-2, with D perhaps given as TRBD1 or TRBD2 (6 bases each). Germline V gene sequence: CDR1 MDHEN, CDR2 SYDVKM. Trimming cost V 3 bases and J 3 bases, with 11 bases left between them. The CDR3 has 15 amino acids. The CDR3 is CASSFPGAHTGELFF. CDR3 nucleotide sequence: TGTGCCAGCAGTTTCCCGGGGGCGCACACCGGGGAGCTGTTTTTT. Full variable domain (rest looked up from reference TRBV28 and TRBJ2-2): DVKVTQSSRYLVKRTGEKVFLECVQDMDHENMFWYRQDPGLGLRLIYFSYDVKMKEKGDIPEGYSVSREKKERFSLILESASTNQTSMYLCASSFPGAHTGELFFGEGSRLTVL.

This rearrangement joins TRBV5-1 to TRBJ1-1; the D gene is possibly TRBD1 (6 bases). There are 15 residues in the CDR3. In germline, CDR1 is SGHRS, CDR2 YFSETQ. Trimming removed 4 bases at V and 0 bases at J, with 13 bases between. In DNA form, the CDR3 reads TGCGCCAGCAGCCTATCACAGGGAATGAACACTGAAGCTTTCTTT. As protein: CASSLSQGMNTEAFF. The full variable domain, its missing parts supplied by reference TRBV5-1 and TRBJ1-1, is KAGVTQTPRYLIKTRGQQVTLSCSPISGHRSVSWYQQTPGQGLQFLFEYFSETQRNKGNFPGRFSGRQFSNSRSEMNVSTLELGDSALYLCASSLSQGMNTEAFFGQGTRLTVV.

V usage is TRBV6-2 or TRBV6-3 and J usage is TRBJ1-3; D is possibly TRBD1 (5 bases). Trimming took 6 bases from V and 0 from J, leaving 9 bases between them. Looked up from germline, CDR1 is MNHEY and CDR2 is SVGEGT. CDR3 length equals 14 residues. CDR3 amino acids: CASRRQSSGNTIYF. The CDR3 nucleotides read TGTGCCAGCAGACGACAGTCCTCTGGAAACACCATATATTTT.

This clonotype showed up just a few times. V is TRBV3-1 and J is TRBJ2-5, with D possibly being TRBD2 (5 bases). The germline gives CDR1 LGHDT, CDR2 YNNKEL (reference sequence). CDR3 size: 14 residues. Trimming left V 4 bases short and J 1 base short, with 10 bases between. CDR3 protein: CASSRRLAQETQYF. The CDR3 DNA sequence: TGTGCCAGCAGCCGGAGGTTAGCCCAAGAGACCCAGTACTTC.

The chain has TRBV7-2 and TRBJ1-4; D is unresolved. V lost 5 bases to trimming and J lost 4 bases, with 11 bases between them. CDR1 and CDR2 from the germline V gene are SGHTA and FQGNSA. CDR3 length: 14 amino acids. CDR3 DNA: TGTGCCAGCAGCAGCGGGCAGATTAATGAAAAACTGTTTTTT. Protein product: CASSSGQINEKLFF.

This clonotype has ten or more counts. Here the CDR3 reads CASSLAGGFGNTIYF. DNA of the CDR3: TGCGCCAGCAGCTTGGCCGGGGGGTTCGGAAACACCATATATTTT. The V and J genes are TRBV5-1 and TRBJ1-3; D perhaps matches TRBD1 (5 bases). Trimming pared 0 bases from V and 4 bases from J, leaving 11 bases between. The CDR3 is 15 residues long. CDR1 and CDR2 (germline): SGHRS, YFSETQ.

This clonotype has just a few counts. J is TRBJ2-3 and V is TRBV7-2; maybe TRBD2 (6 bases). The CDR3 is 15 residues long. Germline CDR1 is SGHTA and CDR2 is FQGNSA. Trimming pared 4 bases from V and 1 base from J, leaving 12 bases between. Here the CDR3 reads CASSSIAARTDTQYF. The CDR3 DNA reads as TGTGCCAGCAGCTCTATAGCGGCCCGCACAGATACGCAGTATTTT.

This clonotype was seen a few times. The rearrangement joins TRBV9 to TRBJ2-7; D remains ambiguous. Trimming removed 4 bases at V and 2 bases at J, with 10 bases between. CDR3 size: 13 residues. Germline CDR1 is SGDLS and CDR2 is YYNGEE. The CDR3 DNA follows: TGTGCCAGCAGCCCCTCCGAGACCTACGAGCAGTACTTC. Residues: CASSPSETYEQYF.

The V and J genes are TRBV12-3 or TRBV12-4 and TRBJ1-5; 7 nucleotides align to TRBD1. The V segment lost 5 bases and the J segment 5 bases; nucleotides outside the gene matches: 9. CDR3 size: 15 residues. The CDR3 sequence is CASSRKTGRYQPQHF. The CDR3 DNA sequence: TGTGCCAGCAGTCGAAAGACAGGGAGGTATCAGCCCCAGCATTTT.

This chain joins TRBV4-1 and TRBJ2-1, with 8 bases that match TRBD2. With V trimmed by 4 bases and J by 7 bases, 12 bases remained unmatched. This CDR3 contains 16 residues. CDR1 is MGHRA, CDR2 YSYEKL, per germline. The DNA of the CDR3 is TGCGCCAGCAGCCGGAGCGGGAGCCTGGTTTGGAATGAGCAGTTCTTC. Translation: CASSRSGSLVWNEQFF.

The V call is TRBV15, the J call TRBJ2-1, with D possibly being TRBD2 (6 bases). The CDR3 runs 16 residues. V lost 3 bases to trimming and J lost 6 bases, with 18 bases between them. The germline CDR1 and CDR2 sequences are LNHNV and YYDKDF (reference sequence). The CDR3 sequence is CATSRYKAGPGNEQFF. The CDR3 bases are TGTGCCACCAGCAGGTATAAGGCGGGACCCGGCAATGAGCAGTTCTTC. The full variable domain, its missing parts supplied by reference TRBV15 and TRBJ2-1, is DAMVIQNPRYQVTQFGKPVTLSCSQTLNHNVMYWYQQKSSQAPKLLFHYYDKDFNNEADTPDNFQSRRPNTSFCFLDIRSPGLGDTAMYLCATSRYKAGPGNEQFFGPGTRLTVL.

V gene TRBV19 combines with J gene TRBJ1-3, with TRBD1 identical over 7 bases. Looked up from germline, CDR1 is LNHDA and CDR2 is SQIVND (reference sequence). This CDR3 comprises 15 residues. J was trimmed by 8 bases and V by 3 bases; bases with no gene match: 10. CDR3 residues: CASSIRRQGGDTIYF. In nucleotides, the CDR3 is TGTGCCAGTAGTATCCGACGACAGGGCGGCGACACCATATATTTT. The whole variable domain, remainder taken from reference TRBV19 and TRBJ1-3, is DGGITQSPKYLFRKEGQNVTLSCEQNLNHDAMYWYRQDPGQGLRLIYYSQIVNDFQKGDIAEGYSVSREKKESFPLTVTSAQKNPTAFYLCASSIRRQGGDTIYFGEGSWLTVV.

The chain carries TRBV5-1 and TRBJ2-1; TRBD1 might be the D (6 bases). This CDR3 contains 15 residues. V was trimmed by 5 bases and J by 2 bases, leaving 14 bases between them. The germline V gene encodes CDR1 SGHRS and CDR2 YFSETQ. CDR3 DNA sequence: TGCGCCAGCAGGGAGAAGACAGGTACCTACAATGAGCAGTTCTTC. This sequence encodes CASREKTGTYNEQFF.

This clonotype was seen only a few times. The rearrangement joins TRBV5-1 to TRBJ2-1; D gene ambiguous. Germline lookup yields CDR1 SGHRS and CDR2 YFSETQ. The germline V and J ends were trimmed by 3 bases and 1 base, with 17 bases remaining between them. This CDR3 comprises 17 residues. Written as DNA, the CDR3 is TGCGCCAGCAGCTCCGGCCCCGGTGTGCATTCCTACAATGAGCAGTTCTTC. Residues: CASSSGPGVHSYNEQFF.

This clonotype was counted only a few times. J is TRBJ2-2 and V is TRBV7-6; no definite D call. Germline loops: CDR1 SGHVS, CDR2 FNYEAQ. V was pared by 5 bases and J by 6 bases, with 7 bases between. The CDR3 loop spans 12 amino acids. The CDR3 sequence is CASSLTPGELFF. The CDR3 bases are TGTGCCAGCAGCCTCACCCCCGGGGAGCTGTTTTTT.

In this sample, this clonotype turned up a few times. The V gene is TRBV11-2, the J gene TRBJ2-5; D gene ambiguous. The CDR3 length is 16 residues. V was shortened by 1 base and J by 0 bases, with 12 bases between the two germline ends. Germline lookup yields CDR1 SGHAT and CDR2 FQNNGV. The CDR3, as DNA: TGTGCCAGCAGCTTAGTGGTTAGCTGGGACCAAGAGACCCAGTACTTC. The encoded protein is CASSLVVSWDQETQYF.

This clonotype occurred a few times. The CDR3 DNA follows: TGCGCCAGCAGCTTGGAGGGGCGGACAGGGGCTTCCTACGAGCAGTACTTC. Translating it yields CASSLEGRTGASYEQYF. The genes are TRBV5-1 and TRBJ2-7, with 9 bases lining up with TRBD1. With V trimmed by 0 bases and J by 1 base, 8 bases remained unmatched. Germline V CDR1 and CDR2: SGHRS, YFSETQ. The CDR3 runs 17 residues.